This TCR beta chain was recorded in a study of tumor-infiltrating lymphocytes in primary liver carcinoma. Study information: Ages ranged from 30 to 69, with HCC or mixed HCC-cholangiocarcinoma.

This clonotype was observed many times. What it recognizes is unknown. The V gene's germline CDR1 is SGHAT and CDR2 FQDESV (reference sequence). This CDR3 is 16 amino acids long. The V end was cut by 5 bases, the J end by 0 bases, with 14 bases between. Notes on the study in general: Tumor top-250-clone fractions significantly exceeded those of blood (p = 0.039). Tumor-adjacent and tumor-blood pairs shared a smaller degree of overlap than tumor region pairs.

From about 530 ng total RNA, TCR beta cDNA was generated with a primer in the constant region. It was through three nested multiplex PCR rounds of slightly modified ARM-PCR that TCR beta libraries arose. TRBV1-TRBV30 forward primers paired with a C-beta reverse primer were used in the first two PCR rounds, which ran approximately 10 cycles each. TCRdb called the multiplex PCR reads again in MiXCR, with one record for every CDR3 protein. Here the sample spans some 180,000 distinct CDR3 sequences, about 60% being singletons. Blood RNA was derived from unsorted whole blood, and germline DNA was extracted too. Four milliliters of peripheral blood were gathered ahead of the operation.

The sequencing sample was made of peripheral blood. The chain uses TRBV11-1 and TRBJ2-1; D might be TRBD1 or TRBD2, each matching 5 bases. The receptor was derived from a man aged 35 to 55 with primary liver carcinoma and hepatitis B virus infection. The CDR3 loop is CASSPRQSGSYNEQFF. DNA of the CDR3: TGTGCCAGCAGCCCACGACAGAGCGGCTCCTACAATGAGCAGTTCTTC.